Below are 6 T cell receptor beta chains sequenced from a single sample in a study of blood T cell repertoires in COVID-19. The protocol was immunoSEQ multiplex PCR, while the TCRdb copy is restricted to in-frame clones and leaves out a portion. The sample has approximately 230,000 clones; about 88% are singletons. Specimen: peripheral blood. The receptors derive from a woman aged 40 to 49 who had recovered from COVID-19.

The rearrangement links TRBV5-1 to TRBJ1-2; D is unclear. The CDR3 runs to 15 residues. In germline, CDR1 is SGHRS, CDR2 YFSETQ. Trimming cost V 0 bases and J 3 bases, with 12 bases left between them. CDR3 bases: TGCGCCAGCAGCTTGGATCGGGGATTCGACTATGGCTACACCTTC. It encodes CASSLDRGFDYGYTF.

This chain uses TRBV7-9 with TRBJ2-7; D ambiguous. Germline V gene sequence: CDR1 SEHNR, CDR2 FQNEAQ (reference sequence). V lost 1 base and J lost 5, with 12 bases in between. This CDR3 has 14 residues. In nucleotides, the CDR3 is TGTGCCAGCAGCTTAGTCACGGGTTGGGACGAGCAGTACTTC. Translated, it gives CASSLVTGWDEQYF.

The chain carries TRBV9 and TRBJ2-3; 10 bases agree with TRBD1. CDR1 and CDR2 from the germline V gene are SGDLS and YYNGEE. The V gene end was trimmed by 4 bases and the J gene end by 13 bases; junction bases not matched to a gene: 18. CDR3 size: 16 residues. The CDR3 DNA reads as TGTGCCAGCAGCTCGGACCCCCACAACCGGGACAGGGGAAAGTATTTT. Residues: CASSSDPHNRDRGKYF.

CDR3 sequence: CASSLGPLKWHEQYF. CDR3 coding DNA: TGTGCCAGCAGCTTAGGGCCCTTAAAATGGCACGAGCAGTACTTC. The V and J genes are TRBV11-3 and TRBJ2-7; D unresolved. V lost 1 base, J lost 5 bases, and 15 bases lay in between. From germline, CDR1 is SGHNT and CDR2 YENEEA. The CDR3 runs to 15 residues. The whole variable domain, filled in from reference TRBV11-3 and TRBJ2-7, reads EAGVVQSPRYKIIEKKQPVAFWCNPISGHNTLYWYLQNLGQGPELLIRYENEEAVDDSQLPKDRFSAERLKGVDSTLKIQPAELGDSAVYLCASSLGPLKWHEQYFGPGTRLTVT.

This chain connects TRBV7-2 to TRBJ1-6; D is ambiguous. Germline CDR1 reads SGHTA; CDR2 reads FQGNSA. V gave up 1 base and J gave up 14 bases, with 15 bases separating them. CDR3 size: 14 residues. CDR3 loop: CASSLGPLFGALHF. CDR3 DNA sequence: TGTGCCAGCAGCTTAGGCCCCCTTTTCGGAGCCCTCCACTTT.

The chain has TRBV11-2 and TRBJ2-1; 15 positions match TRBD2. This CDR3 contains 16 residues. From germline, CDR1 is SGHAT and CDR2 FQNNGV. Trimming took 4 bases from V and 7 from J; bases not matched to a gene: 5. This CDR3 is CASSSQGTSGGNEQFF. CDR3 nucleotides: TGTGCCAGCAGCTCCCAAGGGACTAGCGGGGGGAATGAGCAGTTCTTC.